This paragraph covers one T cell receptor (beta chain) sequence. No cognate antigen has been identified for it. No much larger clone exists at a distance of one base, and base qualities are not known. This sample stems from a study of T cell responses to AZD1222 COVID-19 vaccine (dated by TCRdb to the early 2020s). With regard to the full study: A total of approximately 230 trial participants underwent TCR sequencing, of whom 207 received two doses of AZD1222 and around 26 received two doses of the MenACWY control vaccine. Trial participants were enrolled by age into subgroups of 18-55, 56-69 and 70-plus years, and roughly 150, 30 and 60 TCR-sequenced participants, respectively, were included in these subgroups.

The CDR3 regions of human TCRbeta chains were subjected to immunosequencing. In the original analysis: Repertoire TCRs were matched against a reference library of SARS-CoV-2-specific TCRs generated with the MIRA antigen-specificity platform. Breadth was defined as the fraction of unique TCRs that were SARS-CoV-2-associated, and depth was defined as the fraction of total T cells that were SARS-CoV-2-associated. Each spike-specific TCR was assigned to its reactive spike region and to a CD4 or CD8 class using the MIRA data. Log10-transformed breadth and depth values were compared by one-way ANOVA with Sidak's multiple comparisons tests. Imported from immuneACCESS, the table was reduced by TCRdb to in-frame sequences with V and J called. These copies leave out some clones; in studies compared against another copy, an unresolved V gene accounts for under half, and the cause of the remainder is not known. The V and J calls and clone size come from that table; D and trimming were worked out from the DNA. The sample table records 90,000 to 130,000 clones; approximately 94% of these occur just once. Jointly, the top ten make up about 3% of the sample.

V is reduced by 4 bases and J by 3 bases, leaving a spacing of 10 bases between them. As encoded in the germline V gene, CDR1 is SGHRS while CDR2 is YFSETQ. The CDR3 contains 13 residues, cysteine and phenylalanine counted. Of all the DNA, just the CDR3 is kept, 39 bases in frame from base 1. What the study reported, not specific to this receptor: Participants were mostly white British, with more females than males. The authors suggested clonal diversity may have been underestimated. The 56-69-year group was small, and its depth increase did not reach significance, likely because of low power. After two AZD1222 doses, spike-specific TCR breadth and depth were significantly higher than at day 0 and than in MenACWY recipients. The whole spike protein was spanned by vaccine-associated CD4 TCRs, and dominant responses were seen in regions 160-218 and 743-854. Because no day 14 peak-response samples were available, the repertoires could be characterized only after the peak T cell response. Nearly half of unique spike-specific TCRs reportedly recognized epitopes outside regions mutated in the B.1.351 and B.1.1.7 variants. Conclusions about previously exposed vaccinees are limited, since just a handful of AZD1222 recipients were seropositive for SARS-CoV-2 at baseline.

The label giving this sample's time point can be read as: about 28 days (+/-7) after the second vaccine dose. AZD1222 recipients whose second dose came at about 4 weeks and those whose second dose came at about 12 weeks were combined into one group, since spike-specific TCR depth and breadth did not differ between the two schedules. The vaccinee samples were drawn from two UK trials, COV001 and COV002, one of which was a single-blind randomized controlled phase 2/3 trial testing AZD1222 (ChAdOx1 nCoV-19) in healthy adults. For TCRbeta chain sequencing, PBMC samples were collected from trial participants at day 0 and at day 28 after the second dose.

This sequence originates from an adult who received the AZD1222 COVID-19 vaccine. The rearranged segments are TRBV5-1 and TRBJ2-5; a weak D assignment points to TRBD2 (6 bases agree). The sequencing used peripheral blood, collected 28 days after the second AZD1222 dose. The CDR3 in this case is CASSPRLEETQYF. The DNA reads TGCGCCAGCAGCCCTAGACTAGAAGAGACCCAGTACTTC.